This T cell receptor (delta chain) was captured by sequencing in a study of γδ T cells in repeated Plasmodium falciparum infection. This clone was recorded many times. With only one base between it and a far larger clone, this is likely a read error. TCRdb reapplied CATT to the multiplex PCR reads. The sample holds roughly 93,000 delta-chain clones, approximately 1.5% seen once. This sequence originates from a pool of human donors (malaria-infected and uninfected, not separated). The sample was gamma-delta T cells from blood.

CDR3 sequence: CAFSSRRFLIF. CDR3 coding DNA: TGTGCCTTTTCCTCGAGGAGATTCCTCATCTTT. The rearrangement links TRDV3 to TRDJ1; no reliable D call. Germline CDR1 and CDR2: TVYSNPD and GDNSRS (reference sequence). V shed 2 bases and J shed 11 bases, with 15 bases lying between them. This CDR3 spans 11 amino acids.